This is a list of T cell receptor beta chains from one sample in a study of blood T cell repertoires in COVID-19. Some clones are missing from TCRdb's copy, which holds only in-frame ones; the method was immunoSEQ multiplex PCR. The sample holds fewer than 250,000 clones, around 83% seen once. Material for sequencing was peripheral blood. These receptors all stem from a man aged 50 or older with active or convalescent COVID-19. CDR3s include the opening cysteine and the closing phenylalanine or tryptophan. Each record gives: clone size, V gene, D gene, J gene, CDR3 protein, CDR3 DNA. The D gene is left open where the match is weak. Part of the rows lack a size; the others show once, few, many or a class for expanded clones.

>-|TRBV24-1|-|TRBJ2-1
CATFGSGEQFF
TGTGCCACCTTCGGCTCGGGTGAGCAGTTCTTC
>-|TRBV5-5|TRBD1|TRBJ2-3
CASSFLDRVRRPFTDTQYF
TGTGCCAGCAGCTTTTTGGACAGGGTGCGAAGACCTTTCACAGATACGCAGTATTTT
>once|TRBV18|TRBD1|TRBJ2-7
CASSPLGTGLRYEQYF
TGTGCCAGCTCACCATTGGGGACAGGGCTGCGCTACGAGCAGTACTTC
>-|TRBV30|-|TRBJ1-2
CACTGTWGYTF
TGTGCCTGCACCGGGACATGGGGCTACACCTTC
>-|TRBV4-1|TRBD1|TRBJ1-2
CASSQEGTGGNYGYTF
TGCGCCAGCAGCCAGGAAGGGACAGGGGGAAACTATGGCTACACCTTC
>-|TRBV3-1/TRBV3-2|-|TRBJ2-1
CASSAGGIYNEQFF
TGTGCCAGCAGCGCTGGCGGGATTTACAATGAGCAGTTCTTC
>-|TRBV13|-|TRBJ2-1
CASSPAGSYNEQFF
TGTGCCAGCAGCCCAGCGGGCTCCTACAATGAGCAGTTCTTC
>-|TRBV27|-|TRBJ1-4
CASSFGRREKLFF
TGTGCCAGCAGTTTTGGGAGGCGGGAAAAACTGTTTTTT
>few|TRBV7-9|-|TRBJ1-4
CASSFSLPRTNEKLFF
TGTGCCAGCAGCTTCTCTCTCCCTCGTACAAATGAAAAACTGTTTTTT
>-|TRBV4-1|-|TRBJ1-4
CASSQGPTDQDEKLFF
TGCGCCAGCAGCCAAGGTCCCACAGATCAGGATGAAAAACTGTTTTTT
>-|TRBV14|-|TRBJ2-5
CASSQAAARETQYF
TGTGCCAGCAGCCAAGCGGCAGCGCGGGAGACCCAGTACTTC
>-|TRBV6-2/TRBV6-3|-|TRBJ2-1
CASSYSWTNEQFF
TGTGCCAGCAGTTACTCCTGGACTAACGAGCAGTTCTTC
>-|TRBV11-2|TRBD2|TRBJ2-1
CASSRLAGGLYNEQFF
TGTGCCAGCAGCCGACTAGCGGGAGGACTCTACAATGAGCAGTTCTTC
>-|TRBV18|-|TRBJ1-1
CASSTTQNTEAFF
TGTGCCAGCTCAACGACACAGAACACTGAAGCTTTCTTT
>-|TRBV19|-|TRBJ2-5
CASSKQGFGETQYF
TGTGCCAGTAGTAAACAGGGTTTTGGGGAGACCCAGTACTTC
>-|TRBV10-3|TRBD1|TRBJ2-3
CATDRAGTQYF
TGTGCCACCGACAGGGCGGGTACGCAGTATTTT
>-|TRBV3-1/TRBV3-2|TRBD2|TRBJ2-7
CASSRGPRGGRTEQYF
TGTGCCAGCAGCCGTGGCCCCAGAGGCGGGAGGACCGAACAGTACTTC
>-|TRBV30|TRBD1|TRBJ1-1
CALDRGGGMAEAFF
TGTGCCTTGGACAGGGGCGGGGGGATGGCTGAAGCTTTCTTT
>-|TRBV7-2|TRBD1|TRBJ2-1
CASSLGADRAGEQFF
TGTGCCAGCAGCTTAGGGGCGGACAGGGCTGGTGAGCAGTTCTTC
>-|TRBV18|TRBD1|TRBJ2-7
CASSPLDRALGEQYF
TGTGCCAGCTCACCGTTGGACAGGGCCCTGGGCGAGCAGTACTTC
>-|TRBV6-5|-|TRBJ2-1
CASSTASSGYNEQFF
TGTGCCAGCAGTACTGCTTCTTCGGGCTACAATGAGCAGTTCTTC
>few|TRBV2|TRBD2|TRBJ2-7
CASSDPGGPRYEQYF
TGTGCCAGCAGTGATCCGGGGGGACCTCGGTACGAGCAGTACTTC
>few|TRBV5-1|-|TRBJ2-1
CASSLQAGNNEQFF
TGCGCCAGCAGCTTGCAGGCGGGGAACAATGAGCAGTTCTTC
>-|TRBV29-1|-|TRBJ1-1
CSARRDTNTEAFF
TGCAGCGCCCGCCGGGATACGAACACTGAAGCTTTCTTT
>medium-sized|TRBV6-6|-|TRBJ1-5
CASSYSFRGQPQHF
TGTGCCAGCAGTTACTCGTTCCGCGGTCAGCCCCAGCATTTT
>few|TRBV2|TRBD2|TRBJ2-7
CASGWEGHEQYF
TGTGCCAGTGGATGGGAGGGACACGAGCAGTACTTC
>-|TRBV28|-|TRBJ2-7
CATRGAPEQYF
TGTGCCACCAGAGGAGCCCCCGAGCAGTACTTC
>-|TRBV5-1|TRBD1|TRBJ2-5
CASSLGTGAQETQYF
TGCGCCAGCAGCTTGGGGACAGGGGCGCAAGAGACCCAGTACTTC
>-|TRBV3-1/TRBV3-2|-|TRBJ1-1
CASSQERGTEAFF
TGTGCCAGCAGCCAAGAAAGGGGAACTGAAGCTTTCTTT
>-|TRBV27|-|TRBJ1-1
CASSPITGDYMNTEAFF
TGTGCCAGCAGTCCCATCACAGGAGATTACATGAACACTGAAGCTTTCTTT
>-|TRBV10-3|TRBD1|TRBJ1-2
CAISESRQGVDTNYGYTF
TGTGCCATCAGTGAGTCGAGGCAGGGGGTAGATACGAACTATGGCTACACCTTC